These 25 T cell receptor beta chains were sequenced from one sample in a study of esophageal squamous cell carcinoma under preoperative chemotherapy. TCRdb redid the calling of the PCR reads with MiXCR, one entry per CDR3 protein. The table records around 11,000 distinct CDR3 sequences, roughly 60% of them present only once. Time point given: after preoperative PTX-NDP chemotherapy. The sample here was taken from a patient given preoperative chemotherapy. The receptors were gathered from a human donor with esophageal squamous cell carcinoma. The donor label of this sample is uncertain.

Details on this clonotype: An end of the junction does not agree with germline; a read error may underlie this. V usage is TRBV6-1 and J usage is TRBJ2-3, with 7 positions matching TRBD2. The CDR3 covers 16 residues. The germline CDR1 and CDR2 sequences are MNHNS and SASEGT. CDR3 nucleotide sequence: TGTGCCAGCAGTGACTTGGGGGGGAGCGACAAAGACACGCAGTATTTC. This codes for CASSDLGGSDKDTQYF.

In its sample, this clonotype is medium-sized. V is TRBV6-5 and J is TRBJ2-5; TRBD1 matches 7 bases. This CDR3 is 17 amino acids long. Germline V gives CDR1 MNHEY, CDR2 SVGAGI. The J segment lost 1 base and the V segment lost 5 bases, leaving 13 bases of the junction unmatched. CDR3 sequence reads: CASSTNTPGTVQETQYF. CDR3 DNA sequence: TGTGCCAGCAGTACTAACACCCCCGGGACAGTCCAAGAGACCCAGTACTTC.

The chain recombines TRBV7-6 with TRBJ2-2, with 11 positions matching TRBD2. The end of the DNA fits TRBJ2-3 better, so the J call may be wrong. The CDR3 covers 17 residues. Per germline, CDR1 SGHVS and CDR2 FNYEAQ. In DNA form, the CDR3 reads TGTGCCAGCAGTTTTCTAGCGGGGGGAGTGAGCACCGGGACGCAGTATTTT. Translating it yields CASSFLAGGVSTGTQYF.

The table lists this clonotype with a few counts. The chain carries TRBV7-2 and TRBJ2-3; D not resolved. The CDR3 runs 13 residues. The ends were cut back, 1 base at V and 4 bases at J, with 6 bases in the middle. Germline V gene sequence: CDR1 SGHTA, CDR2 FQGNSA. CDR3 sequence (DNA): TGTGCCAGCAGCTTAGGGCAATCAGATACGCAGTATTTT. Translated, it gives CASSLGQSDTQYF.

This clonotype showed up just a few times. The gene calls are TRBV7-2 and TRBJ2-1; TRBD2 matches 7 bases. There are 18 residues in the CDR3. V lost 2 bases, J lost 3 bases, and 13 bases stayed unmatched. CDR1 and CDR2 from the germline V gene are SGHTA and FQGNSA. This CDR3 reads CASSLPGKTSVSYNEQFF. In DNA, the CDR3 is TGTGCCAGCAGCTTACCGGGGAAAACTAGCGTAAGCTACAATGAGCAGTTCTTC.

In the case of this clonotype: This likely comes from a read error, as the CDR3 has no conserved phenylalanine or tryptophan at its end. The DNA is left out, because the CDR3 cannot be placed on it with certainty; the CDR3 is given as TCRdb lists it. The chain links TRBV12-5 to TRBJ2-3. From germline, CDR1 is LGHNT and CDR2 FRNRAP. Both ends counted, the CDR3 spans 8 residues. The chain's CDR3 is CRDGVSSC.

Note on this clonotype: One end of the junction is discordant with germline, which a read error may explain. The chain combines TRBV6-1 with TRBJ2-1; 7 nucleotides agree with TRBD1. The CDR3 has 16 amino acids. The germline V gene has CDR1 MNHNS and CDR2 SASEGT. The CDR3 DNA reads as TGTGCCAGCAGTAAGTGGGGACAGCCCGACTACAATGAGCAGTTTTTC. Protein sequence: CASSKWGQPDYNEQFF.

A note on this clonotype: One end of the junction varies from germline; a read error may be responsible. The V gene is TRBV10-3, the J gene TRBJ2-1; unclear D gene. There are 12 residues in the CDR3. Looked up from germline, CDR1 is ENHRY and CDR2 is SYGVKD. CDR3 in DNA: TGTGCGAGCAGTGAGTCGAGCGATGAGCTGTTCTTC. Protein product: CASSESSDELFF.

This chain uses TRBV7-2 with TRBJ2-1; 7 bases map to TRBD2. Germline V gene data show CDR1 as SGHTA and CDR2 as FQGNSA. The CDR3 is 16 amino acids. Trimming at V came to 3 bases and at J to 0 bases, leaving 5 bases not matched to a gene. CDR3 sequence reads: CASSFRGGSSYNEQFF. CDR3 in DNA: TGTGCCAGCAGCTTCCGGGGCGGGAGCTCCTACAATGAGCAGTTCTTC.

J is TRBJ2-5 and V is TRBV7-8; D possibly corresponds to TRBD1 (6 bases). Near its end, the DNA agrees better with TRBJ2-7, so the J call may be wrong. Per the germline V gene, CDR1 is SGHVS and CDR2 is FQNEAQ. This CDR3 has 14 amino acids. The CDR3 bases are TGTGCCAGCAGCCCAGGGGACAAGCACTACGAGCAGTACTTC. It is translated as CASSPGDKHYEQYF.

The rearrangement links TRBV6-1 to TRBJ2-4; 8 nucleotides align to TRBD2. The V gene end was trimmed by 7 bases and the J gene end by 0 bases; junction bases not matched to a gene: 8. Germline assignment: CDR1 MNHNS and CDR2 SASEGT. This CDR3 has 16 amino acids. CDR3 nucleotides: TGTGCCAGCACCCGAAACGCGGGGGGAGCCAAAAACATTCAGTACTTC. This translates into CASTRNAGGAKNIQYF.

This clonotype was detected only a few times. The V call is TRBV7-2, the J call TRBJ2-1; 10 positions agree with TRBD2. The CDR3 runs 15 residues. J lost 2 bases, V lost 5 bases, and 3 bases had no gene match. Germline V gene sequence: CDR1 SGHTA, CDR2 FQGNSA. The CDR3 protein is CASSRTSGAYNEQFF. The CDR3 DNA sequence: TGTGCCAGCAGCCGGACTAGCGGCGCCTACAATGAGCAGTTCTTC.

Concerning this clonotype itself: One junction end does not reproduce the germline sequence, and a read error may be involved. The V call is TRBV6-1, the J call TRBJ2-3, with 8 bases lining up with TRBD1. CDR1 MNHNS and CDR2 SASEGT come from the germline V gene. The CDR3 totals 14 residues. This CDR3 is CGGRGPRAKDTQYF. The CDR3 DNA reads TGTGGCGGCAGGGGGCCGCGAGCCAAAGATACGCAGTATTTC.

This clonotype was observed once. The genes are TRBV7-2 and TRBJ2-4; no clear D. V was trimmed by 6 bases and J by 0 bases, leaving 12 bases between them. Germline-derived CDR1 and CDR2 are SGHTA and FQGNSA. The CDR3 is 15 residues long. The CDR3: CASSSTTIAKNIQYF. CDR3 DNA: TGTGCCAGCAGTAGCACAACGATAGCCAAAAACATTCAGTACTTC.

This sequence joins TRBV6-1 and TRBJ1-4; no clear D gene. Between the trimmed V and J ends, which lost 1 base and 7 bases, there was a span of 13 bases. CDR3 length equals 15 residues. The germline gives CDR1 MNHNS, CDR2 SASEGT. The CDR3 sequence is CASSEGGRNSEKLFF. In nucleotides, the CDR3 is TGTGCCAGCAGTGAAGGCGGTCGAAATAGTGAAAAACTGTTTTTT.

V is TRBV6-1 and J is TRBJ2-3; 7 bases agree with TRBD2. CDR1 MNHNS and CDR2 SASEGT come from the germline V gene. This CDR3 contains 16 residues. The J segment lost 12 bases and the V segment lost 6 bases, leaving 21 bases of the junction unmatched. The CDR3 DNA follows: TGTGCCAGCAGGGGGGGTGGGGGGGGTGACCCAGAGACCCAGTATTTT. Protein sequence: CASRGGGGGDPETQYF.

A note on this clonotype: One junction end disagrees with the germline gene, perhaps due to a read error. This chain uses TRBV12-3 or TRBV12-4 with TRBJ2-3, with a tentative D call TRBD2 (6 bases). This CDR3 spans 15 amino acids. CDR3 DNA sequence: TGTGCCAGCAGCACGGGGGTGGGAGCTCAAGACACGCAGTATTTC. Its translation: CASSTGVGAQDTQYF.

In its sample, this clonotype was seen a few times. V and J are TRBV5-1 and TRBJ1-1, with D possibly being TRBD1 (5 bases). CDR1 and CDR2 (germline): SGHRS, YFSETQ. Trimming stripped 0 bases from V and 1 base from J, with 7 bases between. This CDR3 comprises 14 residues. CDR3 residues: CASSLAGWNTEAFF. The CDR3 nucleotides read TGCGCCAGCAGCTTGGCAGGGTGGAACACTGAAGCTTTCTTT.

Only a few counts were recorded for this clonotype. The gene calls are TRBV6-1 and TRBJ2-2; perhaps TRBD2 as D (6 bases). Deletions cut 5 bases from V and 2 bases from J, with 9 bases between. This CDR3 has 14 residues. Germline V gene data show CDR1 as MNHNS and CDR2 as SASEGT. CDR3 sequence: CASSPSVNTGELFF. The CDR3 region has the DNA TGTGCCAGCAGTCCTAGCGTTAACACCGGGGAGCTGTTTTTT.

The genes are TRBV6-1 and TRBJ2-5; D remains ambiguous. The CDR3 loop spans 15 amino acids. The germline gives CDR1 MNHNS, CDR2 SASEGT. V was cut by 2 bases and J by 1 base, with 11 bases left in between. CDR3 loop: CASSENRLRQETQYF. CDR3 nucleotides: TGTGCCAGCAGTGAAAATCGCTTGCGCCAAGAGACCCAGTACTTC.

In nucleotides, the CDR3 is TGTGCCAGCAGCTCACGAGGTCGCCTCTCGGGACTATCGGCCAAAGATACGCAGTATTTT. The encoded protein is CASSSRGRLSGLSAKDTQYF. The V call is TRBV6-1, the J call TRBJ2-3, with 7 bases matching TRBD2. The CDR3 loop spans 20 amino acids. From germline, CDR1 is MNHNS and CDR2 SASEGT. The J segment lost 5 bases and the V segment lost 6 bases, leaving 26 bases of the junction unmatched.

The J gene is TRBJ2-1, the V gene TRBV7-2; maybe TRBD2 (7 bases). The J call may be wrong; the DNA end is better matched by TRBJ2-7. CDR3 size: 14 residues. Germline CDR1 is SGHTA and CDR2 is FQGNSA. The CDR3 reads CASSLGGGEYEQYF. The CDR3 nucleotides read TGTGCCAGCAGCTTAGGGGGGGGCGAATACGAGCAGTACTTC.

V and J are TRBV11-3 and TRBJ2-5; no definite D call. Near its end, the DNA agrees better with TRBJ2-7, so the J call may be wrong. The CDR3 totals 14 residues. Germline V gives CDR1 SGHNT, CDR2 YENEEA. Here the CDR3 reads CASSLDPATYEQYF. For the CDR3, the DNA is TGTGCCAGCAGCTTAGACCCCGCGACCTACGAGCAGTACTTC.

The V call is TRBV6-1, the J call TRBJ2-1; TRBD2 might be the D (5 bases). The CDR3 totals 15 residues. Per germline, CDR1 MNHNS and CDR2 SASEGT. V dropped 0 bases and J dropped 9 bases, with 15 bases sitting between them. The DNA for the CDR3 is TGTGCCAGCAGTGAAGCCCGGTTCGAGGGCGGTGAGCAGTTCTTC. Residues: CASSEARFEGGEQFF.

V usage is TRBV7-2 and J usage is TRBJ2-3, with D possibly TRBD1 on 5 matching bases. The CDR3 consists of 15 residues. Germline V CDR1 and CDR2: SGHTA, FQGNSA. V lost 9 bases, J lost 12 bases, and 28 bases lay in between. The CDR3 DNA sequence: TGTGCCAGGGGCTTATGGGGCCGTCCCACAGAGACCCAGTATTTT. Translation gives CARGLWGRPTETQYF.